What follows is one T cell receptor beta chain and its context. No cognate antigen has been identified for it. The record has no base qualities; no much larger clone is one base away. These data come from a study of OX40 agonist ivuxolimab in advanced cancers. For the wider study: Ivuxolimab was an agonistic, fully human IgG2 monoclonal antibody directed against OX40 (CD134), a costimulatory receptor. Intravenous ivuxolimab was administered to patients every 2 weeks at six dose levels: 0.01, 0.1, 0.3, 1.5, 3 and 10 mg/kg. Of the approximately 53 patients in dose escalation, around 20 had hepatocellular carcinoma, roughly 15 had melanoma, 9 had renal cell carcinoma and 9 had head and neck cancer. In the dose-escalation cohort, about four fifths of patients were male, and the mean age was approximately 60 years with a range of about 20 to 79. Patients were allowed to have had prior anti-PD-1, anti-PD-L1 or anti-CTLA-4 therapy, and more than 35% of the dose-escalation patients had been treated with checkpoint inhibitors. Partial responses occurred in three dose-escalation patients: two with cutaneous melanoma and one with hepatocellular carcinoma. The point of sequencing TCRbeta in the periphery was to test whether ivuxolimab changed TCR sequence diversity and drove clonal T-cell expansion. The paper covers the monotherapy dose-escalation part of the phase I ivuxolimab trial, which included N = 52 patients. What the study reported, not specific to this receptor: Partial responders in the 0.1-3.0 mg/kg groups had among the lowest normalized peripheral clonal expansion, especially among CD8+ T cells. Which antigens the clonally expanded peripheral T cells were specific for was not determined. After ivuxolimab, expanded clones were on average more numerous among CD8+ T cells than among CD4+ T cells. At doses of 0.1 to 3.0 mg/kg, clonal expansion of both CD4+ and CD8+ T cells in blood was seen between baseline and week 6. Low levels of normalized T-cell clonal expansion were also seen in some patients who did not respond.

CDR1 and CDR2, per the germline V gene, are SGHTA and FQGTGA. Counted from cysteine to phenylalanine, this CDR3 has 13 amino acids. Only the CDR3 part of the read is kept: 39 bases, read in frame from the first base. V is pared back by 0 bases and J by 10 bases, with 9 bases lying between the germline termini. To sequence the TCRbeta CDR3 region, genomic DNA was isolated from the sorted cells. The immunoSEQ Assay was used for sequencing of TCRbeta CDR3 regions. Imported from immuneACCESS, the table was reduced by TCRdb to in-frame sequences with V and J called. These copies leave out some clones; in studies compared against another copy, an unresolved V gene accounts for under half, and the cause of the remainder is not known. This sample has about 88,000 clones in its table, and approximately 85% of those were observed once. About 0.2% of the sample is in the top ten clones. The trial excluded patients who had a history of autoimmune disease or were on systemic immunosuppression. In every dose cohort, peripheral blood was drawn for TCR sequencing at baseline, cycle 4 day 1, and cycle 7 day 1. The samples were drawn from a first-in-human, open-label, multicenter phase I dose-escalation trial of ivuxolimab. Adults with locally advanced or metastatic melanoma, renal cell carcinoma, hepatocellular carcinoma or head and neck squamous cell carcinoma were enrolled in the trial. Before TCR sequencing, CD4+ T cells and CD8+ T cells from peripheral blood were sorted into separate populations.

The sequence came from an adult with an advanced solid tumor such as melanoma, head and neck, liver or kidney cancer. The receptor chain draws on TRBV7-3 and TRBJ2-2; the D gene is unclear. This material consisted of CD4+ or CD8+ T cells sorted from blood, taken in a trial of the OX40 agonist ivuxolimab. The nucleotide sequence reads as follows: TGTGCCAGCAGCTTAACCCCCCCCAAGGAGCTGTTTTTT. Its protein product is CASSLTPPKELFF.